This T cell receptor beta chain was documented in a study of T cells in Graves' hyperthyroidism and ophthalmopathy. J gave up 3 bases and V 0 bases, and 8 bases lay outside the gene matches. CDR1 and CDR2 (germline): SGHRS, YFSETQ. The CDR3 is 17 amino acids. Amplification yielded TCR beta CDR3 regions, with RNA transcripts as the source. During a first-round RT-PCR of the TCR CDR3, the HTBI primer set was used. TCRdb re-called the multiplex PCR reads with MiXCR, one entry per CDR3 protein. The sample contains around 400,000 distinct CDR3 sequences, over 10% of which appear only once. Each diagnosis drew on symptoms, thyroxine, TRAb, thyroid ultrasound and orbital computed tomography findings. The authors took PBMCs from about 9.5 ml fresh peripheral blood. This clonotype was counted many times.

This TCR derives from a woman in her late teens or twenties with Graves' hyperthyroidism. This chain links TRBV5-1 with TRBJ2-1; TRBD1 matches 8 bases. Sequences were obtained from blood. The CDR3 spells CASSLDPGGSNYNEQFF. The CDR3 nucleotides read TGCGCCAGCAGCTTGGACCCAGGGGGCTCCAACTACAATGAGCAGTTCTTC.